These 3 T cell receptor beta chains were sequenced from one sample in a study of post-analysis software for immune sequencing data. These receptors' antigens are unknown. The TCR beta cDNA libraries contained unique molecular identifiers. TCRdb passed the PCR reads through MiXCR, listing each CDR3 protein once. The sample has 750,000 to 900,000 distinct CDR3 sequences, just over 45% seen once. Study-wide findings and caveats: Patients had higher frequencies than controls of roughly 5 TRBV segments, including TRBV5-6, TRBV5-1 and TRBV20-1.

Sequenced input: blood. The receptors were sampled from a girl aged 10-17 years with multiple sclerosis.

The chain joins TRBV7-2 to TRBJ2-5; TRBD1 aligns across 10 bases. TRBJ2-7 matches the DNA end more closely, so the J call is doubtful. Germline CDR1 is SGHTA and CDR2 is FQGNSA. The CDR3 loop spans 16 amino acids. CDR3: CASSFLLAGQGYEQYF. Written as DNA, the CDR3 is TGTGCCAGCAGCTTCCTCTTAGCGGGACAGGGGTACGAGCAGTACTTC.

The genes are TRBV12-3 or TRBV12-4 and TRBJ1-2; D is uncertain. The CDR3 is 13 residues long. Trimming stripped 6 bases from V and 4 bases from J, with 12 bases between. CDR3 protein: CASSPGGFYGYTF. The CDR3 nucleotides read TGTGCCAGCAGCCCTGGAGGGTTCTATGGCTACACCTTC.

The rearrangement uses TRBV5-1 and TRBJ2-1; 7 nucleotides match TRBD2. CDR3 size: 16 residues. Germline V gene data show CDR1 as SGHRS and CDR2 as YFSETQ. V lost 4 bases and J lost 3; bases outside the gene matches: 10. The CDR3 nucleotides are TGCGCCAGCAGCCTTGAGCGGGACCCCCTCTACAATGAGCAGTTCTTC. The encoded protein is CASSLERDPLYNEQFF.